This T cell receptor (beta chain) was identified during a study of blood T cell repertoires in COVID-19. Study context: In each case, the material was cDNA or gDNA derived from T cells, B-cell-depleted T cells, or PBMCs.

This clone was observed once. Authors' analysis steps: Using reference gene primer amplification, nucleated cell counts were estimated. Assay: immunoSEQ multiplex PCR; the TCRdb copy retains only in-frame clones and omits some. The D gene and trimming were derived from the DNA, and the V and J assignments and clone size from that table. Here the sample spans 95,000 to 100,000 clones, about 91% being singletons. CDR1 is WNHNN, CDR2 SYGVQD, per germline (reference sequence). After removal of 5 bases from V and 12 bases from J, the junction contained 17 bases not matched to a gene. CDR3 length equals 15 residues.

Sequenced material: peripheral blood. This TCR was recovered from a man aged 45-65 years with acute or convalescent COVID-19. The chain recombines TRBV10-1 with TRBJ2-7; 9 bases fit TRBD1. The CDR3 bases are TGCGCCAGCAGTCCAGCCGAGGACAGGGGTCGGGATCGGTACTTC. Translation: CASSPAEDRGRDRYF.